The rows below give T cell receptor beta chains drawn from one sample of a study of blood T cell repertoires in COVID-19. Measured with immunoSEQ multiplex PCR; TCRdb has only the in-frame clones, and not every one. The sample includes some 15,000 clones, under 80% seen only once; the top ten take under 35%. Sequencing input: peripheral blood. The receptors were sampled from a man aged 70 or older with active or convalescent COVID-19. CDR3s include the opening cysteine and the closing phenylalanine or tryptophan. Each record gives: J gene, clone size, D gene, V gene, CDR3 DNA, CDR3 protein. D genes are given only for firm matches. Rows give clone size only sometimes, using once, few, many, or a class for an expanded clone.

j_gene: TRBJ2-7; abundance: .; d_gene: .; v_gene: TRBV13; CDR3nt: TGTGCCAGCAGCCTGAGCGGTAGCTCCTACGAGCAGTACTTC; CDR3aa: CASSLSGSSYEQYF
j_gene: TRBJ1-2; abundance: .; d_gene: TRBD1; v_gene: TRBV27; CDR3nt: TGTGCCAGCAGCTCCCAGGGGGCGAGGGCTGGCTACACCTTC; CDR3aa: CASSSQGARAGYTF
j_gene: TRBJ1-2; abundance: .; d_gene: TRBD1; v_gene: TRBV6-5; CDR3nt: TGTGCCAGCAGGCAACCTGACAGGGATAATGGCTACACCTTC; CDR3aa: CASRQPDRDNGYTF
j_gene: TRBJ2-5; abundance: few; d_gene: .; v_gene: TRBV7-3; CDR3nt: TGTGCCAGCAGCTTAATGCCTAGCGCACAAGAGACCCAGTACTTC; CDR3aa: CASSLMPSAQETQYF
j_gene: TRBJ1-2; abundance: .; d_gene: TRBD1; v_gene: TRBV3-1/TRBV3-2; CDR3nt: TGTGCCAGCAGCCAAGTAATGGACAGGGGGGGCGGCTACACCTTC; CDR3aa: CASSQVMDRGGGYTF
j_gene: TRBJ2-7; abundance: .; d_gene: TRBD2; v_gene: TRBV19; CDR3nt: TGTGCCAGCGCCCCTAGCGGGGGCTACTCCTACGAGCAGTACTTC; CDR3aa: CASAPSGGYSYEQYF
j_gene: TRBJ2-2; abundance: .; d_gene: .; v_gene: TRBV5-1; CDR3nt: TGCGCCAGCAGCGAGGACTTGATCACCGGGGAGCTGTTTTTT; CDR3aa: CASSEDLITGELFF
j_gene: TRBJ1-1; abundance: once; d_gene: .; v_gene: TRBV4-1; CDR3nt: TGCGCCAGCAGTTCAGCCCGGGATTCGAACACTGAAGCTTTCTTT; CDR3aa: CASSSARDSNTEAFF
j_gene: TRBJ1-4; abundance: few; d_gene: TRBD1; v_gene: TRBV27; CDR3nt: TGTGCCAGCAGTTCCGACAGGGAAGGGCGGGCGGAAAAACTGTTTTTT; CDR3aa: CASSSDREGRAEKLFF
j_gene: TRBJ2-6; abundance: once; d_gene: .; v_gene: TRBV2; CDR3nt: TGTGCCAGCAGTTCTGCCGAGTCTGGGGCCAACGTCCTGACTTTC; CDR3aa: CASSSAESGANVLTF
j_gene: TRBJ1-2; abundance: few; d_gene: .; v_gene: TRBV3-1/TRBV3-2; CDR3nt: TGTGCCAGCAGCCAAGATAGGTCAGGGGTCGGCTACACCTTC; CDR3aa: CASSQDRSGVGYTF
j_gene: TRBJ2-2; abundance: .; d_gene: .; v_gene: TRBV1; CDR3nt: TGCACCAGCAGCCAAGATTCGTCGACATTCCCAGGTGCGGGGGAGCTGTTTTTT; CDR3aa: CTSSQDSSTFPGAGELFF
j_gene: TRBJ1-6; abundance: .; d_gene: .; v_gene: TRBV27; CDR3nt: TGTGCCAGTGCTGGACACCCTTATAATTCACCCCTCCACTTT; CDR3aa: CASAGHPYNSPLHF
j_gene: TRBJ2-3; abundance: .; d_gene: TRBD1; v_gene: TRBV7-9; CDR3nt: TGTGCCAGCAGCGTGGGACAGGCAGGGTCAGATACGCAGTATTTT; CDR3aa: CASSVGQAGSDTQYF
j_gene: TRBJ1-1; abundance: .; d_gene: .; v_gene: TRBV6-5; CDR3nt: TGTGCCAGCAGTACCAACCCTAGCACTGAAGCTTTCTTT; CDR3aa: CASSTNPSTEAFF
j_gene: TRBJ1-5; abundance: .; d_gene: .; v_gene: TRBV19; CDR3nt: TGTGCCAGTGAAGAACCCCAGGTGGGGATAGGAGGTCAGCCCCAGCATTTT; CDR3aa: CASEEPQVGIGGQPQHF
j_gene: TRBJ1-6; abundance: .; d_gene: TRBD1; v_gene: TRBV6-4; CDR3nt: TGTGCCAGCAGTGACTCAGGGACAGGGACTTCACCCCTCCACTTT; CDR3aa: CASSDSGTGTSPLHF
j_gene: TRBJ2-3; abundance: .; d_gene: TRBD2; v_gene: TRBV7-2; CDR3nt: TGTGCCAGCAGCCCTCTGGGGGGGAGTAGCACAGATACGCAGTATTTT; CDR3aa: CASSPLGGSSTDTQYF
j_gene: TRBJ2-1; abundance: few; d_gene: TRBD1; v_gene: TRBV5-4; CDR3nt: TGTGCCAGCAGCTTCCCGGGACAGGTCTACAATGAGCAGTTCTTC; CDR3aa: CASSFPGQVYNEQFF
j_gene: TRBJ1-5; abundance: .; d_gene: .; v_gene: TRBV28; CDR3nt: TGTGCCAGCAGTTTTCGTGTGGGCAGGATATATCAGCCCCAGCATTTT; CDR3aa: CASSFRVGRIYQPQHF
j_gene: TRBJ2-6; abundance: .; d_gene: TRBD1; v_gene: TRBV29-1; CDR3nt: TGCAGCGTTACGGGACAGGGGACGACGGGGGCCAACGTCCTGACTTTC; CDR3aa: CSVTGQGTTGANVLTF
j_gene: TRBJ1-2; abundance: .; d_gene: .; v_gene: TRBV10-1; CDR3nt: TGCGCCAGCAGTGTACAGCCTAACTATGGCTACACCTTC; CDR3aa: CASSVQPNYGYTF
j_gene: TRBJ2-7; abundance: .; d_gene: TRBD2; v_gene: TRBV27; CDR3nt: TGTGCCAGCAGTTTCCGCGGCGGGAGGAGCTCCTACGAGCAGTACTTC; CDR3aa: CASSFRGGRSSYEQYF
j_gene: TRBJ2-2; abundance: few; d_gene: TRBD2; v_gene: TRBV5-1; CDR3nt: TGCGCCAGCAGCTTGGCCGGCGGGAGAACCGGGGAGCTGTTTTTT; CDR3aa: CASSLAGGRTGELFF
j_gene: TRBJ1-1; abundance: .; d_gene: .; v_gene: TRBV6-6; CDR3nt: TGTGCCAGCCTATTACAACAGGGCACTGAAGCTTTCTTT; CDR3aa: CASLLQQGTEAFF
j_gene: TRBJ2-5; abundance: .; d_gene: .; v_gene: TRBV5-1; CDR3nt: TGCGCCAGCAGCTCCCCGGGGGAGACCCAGTACTTC; CDR3aa: CASSSPGETQYF
j_gene: TRBJ1-2; abundance: .; d_gene: .; v_gene: TRBV12-3/TRBV12-4; CDR3nt: TGTGCCAGCAGTTTAAGCAGCTCGGGGGGCTACACCTTC; CDR3aa: CASSLSSSGGYTF
j_gene: TRBJ2-2; abundance: .; d_gene: .; v_gene: TRBV2; CDR3nt: TGTGCCAGCAGTGAACCCCCCTCACGGGATAACACCGGGGAGCTGTTTTTT; CDR3aa: CASSEPPSRDNTGELFF
j_gene: TRBJ1-2; abundance: few; d_gene: TRBD1; v_gene: TRBV4-2; CDR3nt: TGTGCCAGCAGCCCACCGAGACAGGGGGTTTATGGCTACACCTTC; CDR3aa: CASSPPRQGVYGYTF
j_gene: TRBJ1-1; abundance: .; d_gene: TRBD1; v_gene: TRBV24-1; CDR3nt: TGTGCCACCAGTGATTCCGGCAGGGGGCTGAGCACTGAAGCTTTCTTT; CDR3aa: CATSDSGRGLSTEAFF
j_gene: TRBJ1-2; abundance: .; d_gene: .; v_gene: TRBV18; CDR3nt: TGTGCCAGCTCACTACTACCTAGACAGGAGAGTTACTATGGCTACACCTTC; CDR3aa: CASSLLPRQESYYGYTF
j_gene: TRBJ1-6; abundance: .; d_gene: .; v_gene: TRBV18; CDR3nt: TGTGCCAGCTCACCATTGGCGACTTCACCGAATTCACCCCTCCACTTT; CDR3aa: CASSPLATSPNSPLHF
j_gene: TRBJ2-7; abundance: .; d_gene: TRBD2; v_gene: TRBV7-9; CDR3nt: TGTGCCAGCAGCTTCCCAACTAGCGGAGAGCCCTACGAGCAGTACTTC; CDR3aa: CASSFPTSGEPYEQYF
j_gene: TRBJ2-5; abundance: .; d_gene: .; v_gene: TRBV12-3/TRBV12-4; CDR3nt: TGTGCCAGCAGTTTGTCCTACGGGTCCCAGTACTTC; CDR3aa: CASSLSYGSQYF
j_gene: TRBJ2-3; abundance: once; d_gene: TRBD1; v_gene: TRBV24-1; CDR3nt: TGTGCCACCAGTGATTATACGACAGGGGGAGATACGCAGTATTTT; CDR3aa: CATSDYTTGGDTQYF
j_gene: TRBJ2-7; abundance: .; d_gene: .; v_gene: TRBV5-1; CDR3nt: TGCGCCAGCAGCTTTCAGGGGGGTGAGGGCGAGCAGTACTTC; CDR3aa: CASSFQGGEGEQYF
j_gene: TRBJ2-7; abundance: .; d_gene: TRBD2; v_gene: TRBV4-1; CDR3nt: TGCGCCAGCAGCCAAGAACATAGGGTAGCGGGAGGGCCCAACGAGCAGTACTTC; CDR3aa: CASSQEHRVAGGPNEQYF
j_gene: TRBJ1-4; abundance: .; d_gene: .; v_gene: TRBV19; CDR3nt: TGTGCCAGTACCGAGGGCTTTGATGAAAAACTGTTTTTT; CDR3aa: CASTEGFDEKLFF
j_gene: TRBJ2-1; abundance: once; d_gene: .; v_gene: TRBV11-2; CDR3nt: TGTGCCAGCAGCTTAGCTTCGTTTTCGAGGGGAGGCTCCTACAATGAGCAGTTCTTC; CDR3aa: CASSLASFSRGGSYNEQFF
j_gene: TRBJ1-1; abundance: once; d_gene: .; v_gene: TRBV2; CDR3nt: TGTGCCAGCAGCGTAGACAGTGTTGCTGAAGCTTTCTTT; CDR3aa: CASSVDSVAEAFF
j_gene: TRBJ2-5; abundance: .; d_gene: .; v_gene: TRBV28; CDR3nt: TGTGCCAGCACCCCCGGGAGCTGGGAGACCCAGTACTTC; CDR3aa: CASTPGSWETQYF
j_gene: TRBJ2-3; abundance: .; d_gene: TRBD2; v_gene: TRBV27; CDR3nt: TGTGCCACCGTCTCGAAGGGAGTTAGCGGGAGGAGAGATACGCAGTATTTT; CDR3aa: CATVSKGVSGRRDTQYF
j_gene: TRBJ1-6; abundance: few; d_gene: TRBD1; v_gene: TRBV6-4; CDR3nt: TGTGCCAGCACTACTCCGGGACAGGGAATGAGTTGGGGAAATTCACCCCTCCACTTT; CDR3aa: CASTTPGQGMSWGNSPLHF
j_gene: TRBJ2-5; abundance: .; d_gene: .; v_gene: TRBV5-1; CDR3nt: TGCGCCAGCAGCCCGGTCGGGTACCAAGAGACCCAGTACTTC; CDR3aa: CASSPVGYQETQYF
j_gene: TRBJ1-6; abundance: .; d_gene: .; v_gene: TRBV2; CDR3nt: TGTGCCAGCAGTGGACCCTCAGGGGTGAAAGGGTCACCCCTCCACTTT; CDR3aa: CASSGPSGVKGSPLHF
j_gene: TRBJ2-2; abundance: .; d_gene: TRBD2; v_gene: TRBV5-1; CDR3nt: TGCGCCAGCAGCGAGCGGGAGGCCGGGGAGCTGTTTTTT; CDR3aa: CASSEREAGELFF
j_gene: TRBJ2-5; abundance: .; d_gene: .; v_gene: TRBV18; CDR3nt: TGTGCCAGCTCACCACTGGGGGGAGGATTCCAAGAGACCCAGTACTTC; CDR3aa: CASSPLGGGFQETQYF
j_gene: TRBJ2-3; abundance: once; d_gene: .; v_gene: TRBV6-6; CDR3nt: TGTGCCAGCAGTTACTCGGAGGGGGCGGATACGCAGTATTTT; CDR3aa: CASSYSEGADTQYF
j_gene: TRBJ1-1; abundance: .; d_gene: .; v_gene: TRBV5-1; CDR3nt: TGCGCCAGCAGCTTGTTGGTTAGAGGGCCCCTCGTGACCGCTGAAGCTTTCTTT; CDR3aa: CASSLLVRGPLVTAEAFF
j_gene: TRBJ2-6; abundance: .; d_gene: TRBD1; v_gene: TRBV5-5; CDR3nt: TGTGCCAGCAGTTTACAGGGGCTAGGTGGGGCCAACGTCCTGACTTTC; CDR3aa: CASSLQGLGGANVLTF
j_gene: TRBJ2-3; abundance: .; d_gene: .; v_gene: TRBV27; CDR3nt: TGTGCCAGTCGATTAGGAGCAGATACGCAGTATTTT; CDR3aa: CASRLGADTQYF